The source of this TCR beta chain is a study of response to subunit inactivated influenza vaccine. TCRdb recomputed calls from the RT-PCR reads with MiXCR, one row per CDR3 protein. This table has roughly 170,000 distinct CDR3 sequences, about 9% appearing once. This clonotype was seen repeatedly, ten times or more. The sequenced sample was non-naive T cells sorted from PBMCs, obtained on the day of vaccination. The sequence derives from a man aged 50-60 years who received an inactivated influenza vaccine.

CDR3 sequence (DNA): TGTGCCAGTAGGCTAGCGGGGTACAATGAGCAGTTCTTC. Encoded protein: CASRLAGYNEQFF. This sequence joins TRBV12-3 or TRBV12-4 and TRBJ2-1; 9 nucleotides align to TRBD2. V lost 9 bases, J lost 4 bases, and 4 bases stayed unmatched. The CDR3 loop spans 13 amino acids.